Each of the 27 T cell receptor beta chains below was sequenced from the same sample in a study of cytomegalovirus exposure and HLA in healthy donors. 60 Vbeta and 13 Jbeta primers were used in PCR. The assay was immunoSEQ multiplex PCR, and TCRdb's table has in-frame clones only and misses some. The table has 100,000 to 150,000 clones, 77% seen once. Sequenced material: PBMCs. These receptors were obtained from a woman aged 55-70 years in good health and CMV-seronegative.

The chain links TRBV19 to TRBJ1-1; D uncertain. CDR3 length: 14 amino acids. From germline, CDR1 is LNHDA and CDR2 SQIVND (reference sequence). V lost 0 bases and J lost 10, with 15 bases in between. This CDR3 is CASSIDHGVRGAFF. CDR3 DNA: TGTGCCAGTAGTATAGATCACGGGGTACGTGGAGCTTTCTTT.

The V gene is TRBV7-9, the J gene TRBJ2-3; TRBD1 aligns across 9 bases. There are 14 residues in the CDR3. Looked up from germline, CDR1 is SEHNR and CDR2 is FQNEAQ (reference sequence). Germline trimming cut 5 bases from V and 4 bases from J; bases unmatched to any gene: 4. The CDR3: CASSTGGDADTQYF. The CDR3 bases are TGTGCCAGCAGCACAGGGGGCGATGCAGATACGCAGTATTTT.

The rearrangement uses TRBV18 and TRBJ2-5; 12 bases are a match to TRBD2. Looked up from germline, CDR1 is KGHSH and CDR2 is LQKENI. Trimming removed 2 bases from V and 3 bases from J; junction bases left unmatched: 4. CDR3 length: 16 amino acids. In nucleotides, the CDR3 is TGTGCCAGCTCACCATTCCGACTAGCGGGGGAAGAGACCCAGTACTTC. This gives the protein CASSPFRLAGEETQYF.

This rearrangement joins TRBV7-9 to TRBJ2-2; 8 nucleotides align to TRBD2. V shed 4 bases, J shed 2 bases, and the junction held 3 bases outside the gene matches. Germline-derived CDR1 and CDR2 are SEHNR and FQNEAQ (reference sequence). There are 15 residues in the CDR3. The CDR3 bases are TGTGCCAGCAGCTCGACTAGCGATAACACCGGGGAGCTGTTTTTT. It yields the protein CASSSTSDNTGELFF.

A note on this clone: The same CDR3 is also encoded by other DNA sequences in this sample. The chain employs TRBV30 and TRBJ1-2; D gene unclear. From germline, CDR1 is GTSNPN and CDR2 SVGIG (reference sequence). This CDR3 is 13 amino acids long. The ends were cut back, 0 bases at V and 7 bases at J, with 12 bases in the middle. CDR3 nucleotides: TGTGCCTGGAGTGTAAACAGTCTATTTGGCTACACCTTC. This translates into CAWSVNSLFGYTF.

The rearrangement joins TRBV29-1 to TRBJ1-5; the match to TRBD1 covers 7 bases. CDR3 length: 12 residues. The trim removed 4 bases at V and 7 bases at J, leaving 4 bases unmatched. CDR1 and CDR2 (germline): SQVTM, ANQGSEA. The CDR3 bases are TGCAGCGTTGCCCAGGGGGACCAGCCCCAGCATTTT. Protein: CSVAQGDQPQHF.

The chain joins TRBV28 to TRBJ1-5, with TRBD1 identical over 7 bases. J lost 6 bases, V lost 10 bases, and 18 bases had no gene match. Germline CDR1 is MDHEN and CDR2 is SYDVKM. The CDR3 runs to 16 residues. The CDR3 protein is CATKDGVTGTGQPQHF. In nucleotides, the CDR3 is TGTGCCACCAAGGATGGGGTGACAGGGACGGGTCAGCCCCAGCATTTT.

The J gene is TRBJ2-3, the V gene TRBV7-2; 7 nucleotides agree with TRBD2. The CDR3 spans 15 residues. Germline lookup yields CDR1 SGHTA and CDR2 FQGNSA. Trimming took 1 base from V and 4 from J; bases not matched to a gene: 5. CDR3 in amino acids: CASSLGGGVADTQYF. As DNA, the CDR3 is TGTGCCAGCAGCTTAGGGGGGGGTGTGGCAGATACGCAGTATTTT.

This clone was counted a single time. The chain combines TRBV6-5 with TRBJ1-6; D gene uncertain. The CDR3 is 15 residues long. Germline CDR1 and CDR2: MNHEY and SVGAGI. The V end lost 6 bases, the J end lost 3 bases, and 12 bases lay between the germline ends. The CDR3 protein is CASSPTAIYNSPLHF. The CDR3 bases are TGTGCCAGCAGCCCTACAGCCATCTATAATTCACCCCTCCACTTT.

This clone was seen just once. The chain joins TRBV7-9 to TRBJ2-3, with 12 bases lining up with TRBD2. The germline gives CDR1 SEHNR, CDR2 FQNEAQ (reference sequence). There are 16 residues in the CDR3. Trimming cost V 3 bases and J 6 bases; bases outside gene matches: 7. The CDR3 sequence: CASSFRTSGAGDTQYF. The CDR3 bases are TGTGCCAGCAGCTTTAGGACTAGCGGGGCCGGGGATACGCAGTATTTT.

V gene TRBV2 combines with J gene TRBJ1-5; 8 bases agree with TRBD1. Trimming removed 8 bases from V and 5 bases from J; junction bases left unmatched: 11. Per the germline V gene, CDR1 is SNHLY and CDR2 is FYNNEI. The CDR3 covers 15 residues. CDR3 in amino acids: CASRPRTGPHQPQHF. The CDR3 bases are TGTGCCAGCCGACCTAGGACAGGGCCTCATCAGCCCCAGCATTTT. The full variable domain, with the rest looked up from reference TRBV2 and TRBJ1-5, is EPEVTQTPSHQVTQMGQEVILRCVPISNHLYFYWYRQILGQKVEFLVSFYNNEISEKSEIFDDQFSVERPDGSNFTLKIRSTKLEDSAMYFCASRPRTGPHQPQHFGDGTRLSIL.

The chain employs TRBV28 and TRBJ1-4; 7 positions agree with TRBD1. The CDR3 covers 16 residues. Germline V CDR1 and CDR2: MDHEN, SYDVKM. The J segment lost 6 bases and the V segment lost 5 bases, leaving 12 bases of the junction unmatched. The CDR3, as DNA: TGTGCCAGCAGTCCCTCTACAGGGGCACTCGATGAAAAACTGTTTTTT. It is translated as CASSPSTGALDEKLFF.

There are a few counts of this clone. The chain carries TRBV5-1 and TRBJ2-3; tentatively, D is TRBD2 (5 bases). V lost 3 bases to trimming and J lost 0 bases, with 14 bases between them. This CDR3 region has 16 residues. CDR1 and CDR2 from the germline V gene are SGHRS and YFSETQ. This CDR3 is CASSWAAGASTDTQYF. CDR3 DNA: TGCGCCAGCAGCTGGGCGGCGGGCGCTAGCACAGATACGCAGTATTTT.

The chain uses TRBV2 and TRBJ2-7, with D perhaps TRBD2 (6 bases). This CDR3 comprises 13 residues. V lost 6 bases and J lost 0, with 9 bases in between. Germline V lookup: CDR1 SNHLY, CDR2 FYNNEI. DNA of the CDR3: TGTGCCAGCAGGGGGACTCCCTCCTACGAGCAGTACTTC. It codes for CASRGTPSYEQYF.

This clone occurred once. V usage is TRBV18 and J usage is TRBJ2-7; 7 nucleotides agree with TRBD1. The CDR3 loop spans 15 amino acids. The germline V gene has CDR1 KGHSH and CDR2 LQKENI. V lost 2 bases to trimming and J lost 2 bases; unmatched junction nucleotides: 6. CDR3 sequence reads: CASSPGAGGPYEQYF. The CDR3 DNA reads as TGTGCCAGCTCACCAGGGGCAGGGGGACCCTACGAGCAGTACTTC.

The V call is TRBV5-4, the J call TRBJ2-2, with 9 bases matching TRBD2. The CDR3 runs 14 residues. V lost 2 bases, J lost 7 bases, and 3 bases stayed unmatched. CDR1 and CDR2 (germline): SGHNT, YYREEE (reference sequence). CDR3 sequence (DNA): TGTGCCAGCAGCTTCCTGCGGGGGGGCGGGGAGCTGTTTTTT. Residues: CASSFLRGGGELFF.

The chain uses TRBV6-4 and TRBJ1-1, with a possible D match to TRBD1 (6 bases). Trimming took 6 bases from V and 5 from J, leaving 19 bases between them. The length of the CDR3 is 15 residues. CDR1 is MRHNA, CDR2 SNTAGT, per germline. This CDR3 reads CASREYEGVGTEAFF. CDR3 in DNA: TGTGCCAGCAGGGAATACGAGGGGGTAGGTACTGAAGCTTTCTTT.

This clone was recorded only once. The CDR3 sequence: CASSHPLEQDTQYF. DNA of the CDR3: TGCGCCAGCAGCCACCCTTTGGAGCAGGATACGCAGTATTTT. The chain joins TRBV4-1 to TRBJ2-3; D is ambiguous. CDR1 and CDR2 (germline): MGHRA, YSYEKL. The CDR3 runs 14 residues. V was trimmed by 3 bases and J by 6 bases, leaving 13 bases between them.

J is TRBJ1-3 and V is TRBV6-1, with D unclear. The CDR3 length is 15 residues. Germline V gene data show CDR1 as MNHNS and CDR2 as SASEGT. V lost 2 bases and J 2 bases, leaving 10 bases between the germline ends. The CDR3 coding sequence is TGTGCCAGCAGTGAACTGAGGGAACCTGGAAACACCATATATTTT. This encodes CASSELREPGNTIYF.

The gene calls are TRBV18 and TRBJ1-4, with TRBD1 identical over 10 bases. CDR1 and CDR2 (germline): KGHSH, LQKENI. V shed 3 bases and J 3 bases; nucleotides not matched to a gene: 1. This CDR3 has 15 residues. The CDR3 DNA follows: TGTGCCAGCTCACCGACAGGGGGCCCTAATGAAAAACTGTTTTTT. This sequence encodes CASSPTGGPNEKLFF.

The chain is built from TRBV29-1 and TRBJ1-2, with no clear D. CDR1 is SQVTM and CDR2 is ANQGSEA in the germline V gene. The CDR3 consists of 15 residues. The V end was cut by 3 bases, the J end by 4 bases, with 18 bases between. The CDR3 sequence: CSVDGGGSDGYGYTF. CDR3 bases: TGCAGCGTTGATGGCGGCGGGTCGGATGGCTATGGCTACACCTTC.

The CDR3 sequence: CASSLAIGAPKETQYF. The CDR3 nucleotides read TGTGCCAGCAGCTTAGCGATCGGTGCCCCGAAAGAGACCCAGTACTTC. The V gene is TRBV7-9, the J gene TRBJ2-5, with D unclear. V was cut by 0 bases and J by 3 bases, with 14 bases left in between. Looked up from germline, CDR1 is SEHNR and CDR2 is FQNEAQ (reference sequence). CDR3 length: 16 residues.

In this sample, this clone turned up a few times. The CDR3 is CASSNDPAGLPYGYTF. The CDR3 nucleotides read TGCGCCAGCAGCAACGACCCAGCTGGGCTCCCCTATGGCTACACCTTC. The chain has TRBV5-1 and TRBJ1-2; D not certain. Germline assignment: CDR1 SGHRS and CDR2 YFSETQ. This CDR3 comprises 16 residues. V was clipped by 4 bases and J by 4 bases, with 20 bases between them.

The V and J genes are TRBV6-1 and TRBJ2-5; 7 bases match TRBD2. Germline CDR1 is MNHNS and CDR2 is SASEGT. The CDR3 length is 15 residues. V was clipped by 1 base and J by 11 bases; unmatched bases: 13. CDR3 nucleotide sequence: TGTGCCAGCAGTGAAGAGAAAGCGGGACGGGTGGAGCAGTACTTC. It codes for CASSEEKAGRVEQYF.

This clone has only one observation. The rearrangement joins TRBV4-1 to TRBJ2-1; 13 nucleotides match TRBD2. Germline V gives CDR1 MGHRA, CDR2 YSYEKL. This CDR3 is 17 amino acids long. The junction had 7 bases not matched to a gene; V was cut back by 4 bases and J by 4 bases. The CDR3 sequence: CASSPRLAGGQYNEQFF. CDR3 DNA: TGCGCCAGCAGCCCGAGACTAGCGGGAGGACAATACAATGAGCAGTTCTTC.

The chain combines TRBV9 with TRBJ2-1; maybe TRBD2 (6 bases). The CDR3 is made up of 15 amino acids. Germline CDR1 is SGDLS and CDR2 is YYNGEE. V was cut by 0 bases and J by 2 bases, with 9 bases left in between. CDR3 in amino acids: CASSVAGVAYNEQFF. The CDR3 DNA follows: TGTGCCAGCAGCGTAGCGGGAGTAGCCTACAATGAGCAGTTCTTC.

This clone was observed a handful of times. CDR3 loop: CASSRGLAGREQYF. The CDR3, as DNA: TGTGCCAGCAGCCGGGGACTAGCGGGACGCGAGCAGTACTTC. This rearrangement joins TRBV7-6 to TRBJ2-7; 13 positions match TRBD2. The CDR3 extends over 14 amino acids. CDR1 and CDR2 (germline): SGHVS, FNYEAQ. The trim removed 5 bases at V and 6 bases at J, leaving 4 bases unmatched.